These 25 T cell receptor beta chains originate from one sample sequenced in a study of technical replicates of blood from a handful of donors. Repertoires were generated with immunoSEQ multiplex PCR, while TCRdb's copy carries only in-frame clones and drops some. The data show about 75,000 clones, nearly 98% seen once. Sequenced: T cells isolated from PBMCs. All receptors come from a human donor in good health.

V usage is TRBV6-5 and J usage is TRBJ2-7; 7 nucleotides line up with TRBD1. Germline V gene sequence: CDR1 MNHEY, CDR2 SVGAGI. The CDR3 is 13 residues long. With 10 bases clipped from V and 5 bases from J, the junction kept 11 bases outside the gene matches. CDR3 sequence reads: CATETGFTNEQYF. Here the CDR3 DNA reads TGTGCCACGGAGACAGGGTTTACGAACGAGCAGTACTTC.

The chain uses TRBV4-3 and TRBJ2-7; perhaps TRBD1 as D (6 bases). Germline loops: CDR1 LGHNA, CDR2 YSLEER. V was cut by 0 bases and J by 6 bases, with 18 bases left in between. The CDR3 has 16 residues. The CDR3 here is CASSQDSMYRVGEQYF. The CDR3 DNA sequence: TGCGCCAGCAGCCAAGATAGTATGTACAGGGTAGGCGAGCAGTACTTC.

CDR3 loop: CASSPSGGGRIDTQYF. The CDR3 DNA is TGTGCCAGCAGCCCATCCGGGGGCGGGAGGATAGATACGCAGTATTTT. The chain links TRBV6-6 to TRBJ2-3, with 8 bases aligning to TRBD2. This CDR3 spans 16 amino acids. Germline lookup yields CDR1 MNHNY and CDR2 SVGAGI (reference sequence). Trimming removed 6 bases from V and 5 bases from J; junction bases left unmatched: 13.

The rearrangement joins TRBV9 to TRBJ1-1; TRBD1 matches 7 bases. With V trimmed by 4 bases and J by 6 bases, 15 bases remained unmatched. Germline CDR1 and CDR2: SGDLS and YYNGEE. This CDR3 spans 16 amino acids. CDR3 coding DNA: TGTGCCAGCAGCCCCGCCATGGCAGGGGGTAGGGCTGAAGCTTTCTTT. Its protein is CASSPAMAGGRAEAFF.

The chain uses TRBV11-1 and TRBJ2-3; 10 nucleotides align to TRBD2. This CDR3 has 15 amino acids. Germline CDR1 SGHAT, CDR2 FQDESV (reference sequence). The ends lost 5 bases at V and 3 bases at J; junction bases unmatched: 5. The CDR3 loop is CASSTQLAGTDTQYF. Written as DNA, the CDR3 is TGTGCCAGCAGCACCCAACTAGCGGGGACAGATACGCAGTATTTT.

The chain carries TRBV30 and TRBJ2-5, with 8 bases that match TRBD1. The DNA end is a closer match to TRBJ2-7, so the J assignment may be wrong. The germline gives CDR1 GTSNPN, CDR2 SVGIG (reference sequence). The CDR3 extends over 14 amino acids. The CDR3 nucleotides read TGTGCCTGGAGTGTGGGACAGGCTATCTACGAGCAGTACTTC. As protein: CAWSVGQAIYEQYF.

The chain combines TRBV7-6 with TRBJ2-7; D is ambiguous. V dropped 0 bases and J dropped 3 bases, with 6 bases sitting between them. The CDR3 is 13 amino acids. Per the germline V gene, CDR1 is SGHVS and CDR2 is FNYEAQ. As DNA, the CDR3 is TGTGCCAGCAGCTTAGCCGCAGGCTACGAGCAGTACTTC. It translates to CASSLAAGYEQYF.

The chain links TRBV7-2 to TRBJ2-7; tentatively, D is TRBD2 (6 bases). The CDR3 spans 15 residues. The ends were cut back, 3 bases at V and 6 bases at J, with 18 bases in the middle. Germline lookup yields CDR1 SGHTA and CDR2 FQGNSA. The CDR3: CASSFGWGGEVEQYF. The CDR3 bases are TGTGCCAGCAGCTTCGGTTGGGGAGGAGAAGTCGAGCAGTACTTC.

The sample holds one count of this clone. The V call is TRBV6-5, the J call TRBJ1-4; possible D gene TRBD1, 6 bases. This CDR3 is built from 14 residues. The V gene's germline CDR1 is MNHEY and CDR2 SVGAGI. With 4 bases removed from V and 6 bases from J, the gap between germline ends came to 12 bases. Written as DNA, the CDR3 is TGTGCCAGCAGTTCGAGGACAGCCGATGAAAAACTGTTTTTT. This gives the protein CASSSRTADEKLFF.

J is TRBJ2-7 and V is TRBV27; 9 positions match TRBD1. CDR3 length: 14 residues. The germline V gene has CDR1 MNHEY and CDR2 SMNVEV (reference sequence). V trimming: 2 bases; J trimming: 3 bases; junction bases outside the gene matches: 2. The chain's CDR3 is CASSLKDRGYEQYF. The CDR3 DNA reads TGTGCCAGCAGTTTAAAGGACAGGGGCTACGAGCAGTACTTC.

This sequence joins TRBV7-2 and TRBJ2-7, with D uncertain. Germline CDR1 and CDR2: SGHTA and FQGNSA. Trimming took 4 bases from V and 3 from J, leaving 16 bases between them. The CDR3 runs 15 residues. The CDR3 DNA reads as TGTGCCAGCAGCTCTAGTCCGGTCCTTAACTACGAGCAGTACTTC. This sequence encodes CASSSSPVLNYEQYF.

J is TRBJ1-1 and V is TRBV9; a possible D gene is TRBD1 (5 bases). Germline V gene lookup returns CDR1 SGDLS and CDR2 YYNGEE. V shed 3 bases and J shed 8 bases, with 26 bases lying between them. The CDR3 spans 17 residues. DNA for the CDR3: TGTGCCAGCAGCGGGGGGAGGGAGGTTAGTTCTATACCCGAAGCTTTCTTT. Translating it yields CASSGGREVSSIPEAFF.

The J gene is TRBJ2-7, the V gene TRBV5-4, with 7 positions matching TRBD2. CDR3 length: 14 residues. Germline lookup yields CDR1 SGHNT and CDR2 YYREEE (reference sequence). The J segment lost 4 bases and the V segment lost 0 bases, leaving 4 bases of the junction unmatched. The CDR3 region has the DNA TGTGCCAGCAGCTTGGGCGGGAGTTCTTACGAGCAGTACTTC. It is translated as CASSLGGSSYEQYF.

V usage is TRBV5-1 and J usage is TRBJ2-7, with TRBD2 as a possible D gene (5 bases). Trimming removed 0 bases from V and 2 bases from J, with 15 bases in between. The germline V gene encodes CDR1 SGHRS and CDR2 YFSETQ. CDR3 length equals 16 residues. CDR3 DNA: TGCGCCAGCAGCTTGGATTTGTGGAGGCGTCCCTACGAGCAGTACTTC. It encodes CASSLDLWRRPYEQYF.

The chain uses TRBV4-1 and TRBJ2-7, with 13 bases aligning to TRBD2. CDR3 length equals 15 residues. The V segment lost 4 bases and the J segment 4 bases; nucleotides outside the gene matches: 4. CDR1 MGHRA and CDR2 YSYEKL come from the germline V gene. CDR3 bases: TGCGCCAGCAGCCCAGGACTAGCGGGGGAATACGAGCAGTACTTC. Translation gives CASSPGLAGEYEQYF.

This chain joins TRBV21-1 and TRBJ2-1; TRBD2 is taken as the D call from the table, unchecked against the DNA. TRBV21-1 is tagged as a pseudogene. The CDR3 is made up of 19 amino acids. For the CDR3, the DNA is TGTGCCAGCAGCACCCGGCTTAAACGTCTAGCGGGCTCCTACAATGAGCAGTTCTTC. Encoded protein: CASSTRLKRLAGSYNEQFF.

The CDR3 loop reads CASSILASGTYEQYF. Written as DNA, the CDR3 is TGTGCCAGTAGTATTCTGGCTAGCGGGACCTACGAGCAGTACTTC. This chain links TRBV19 with TRBJ2-7; 9 bases align to TRBD2. The V segment lost 3 bases and the J segment 2 bases; nucleotides outside the gene matches: 5. Germline V gene lookup returns CDR1 LNHDA and CDR2 SQIVND (reference sequence). The CDR3 is 15 amino acids.

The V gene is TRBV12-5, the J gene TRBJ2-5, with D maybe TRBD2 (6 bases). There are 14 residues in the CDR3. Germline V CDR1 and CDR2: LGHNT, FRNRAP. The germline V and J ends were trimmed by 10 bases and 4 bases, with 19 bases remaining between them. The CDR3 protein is CATSGRDGGETQYF. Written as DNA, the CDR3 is TGTGCTACCTCCGGGAGAGACGGGGGAGAGACCCAGTACTTC.

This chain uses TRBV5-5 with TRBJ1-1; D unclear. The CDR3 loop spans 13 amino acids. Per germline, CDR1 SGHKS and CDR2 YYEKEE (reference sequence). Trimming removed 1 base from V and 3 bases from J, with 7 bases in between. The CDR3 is CASSLLDYTEAFF. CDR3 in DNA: TGTGCCAGCAGCTTGCTGGACTACACTGAAGCTTTCTTT.

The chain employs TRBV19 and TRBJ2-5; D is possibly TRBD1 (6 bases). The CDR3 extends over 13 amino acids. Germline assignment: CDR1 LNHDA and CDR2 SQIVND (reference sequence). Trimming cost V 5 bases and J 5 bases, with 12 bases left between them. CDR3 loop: CASSLTGLETQYF. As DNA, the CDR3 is TGTGCCAGTAGTCTTACAGGGCTGGAGACCCAGTACTTC.

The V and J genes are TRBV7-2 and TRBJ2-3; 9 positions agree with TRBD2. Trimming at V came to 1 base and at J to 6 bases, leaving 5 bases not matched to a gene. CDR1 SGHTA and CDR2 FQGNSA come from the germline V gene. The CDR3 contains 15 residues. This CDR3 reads CASSLVAGEADTQYF. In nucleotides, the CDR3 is TGTGCCAGCAGCTTAGTAGCGGGAGAGGCGGATACGCAGTATTTT.

The CDR3, as DNA: TGTGCCAGCAGTGAATCGGGGAACTATGGCTACACCTTC. As protein: CASSESGNYGYTF. The chain links TRBV6-1 to TRBJ1-2; D gene unclear. The CDR3 spans 13 residues. The germline gives CDR1 MNHNS, CDR2 SASEGT. Trimming cost V 2 bases and J 2 bases, with 6 bases left between them.

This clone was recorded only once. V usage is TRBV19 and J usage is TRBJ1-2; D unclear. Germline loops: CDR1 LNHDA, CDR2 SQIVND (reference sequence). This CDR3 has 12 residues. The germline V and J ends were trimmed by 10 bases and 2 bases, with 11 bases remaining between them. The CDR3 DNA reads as TGTGCCATTAAAGGAGAAAACTATGGCTACACCTTC. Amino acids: CAIKGENYGYTF. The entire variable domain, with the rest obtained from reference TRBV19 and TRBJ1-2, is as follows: DGGITQSPKYLFRKEGQNVTLSCEQNLNHDAMYWYRQDPGQGLRLIYYSQIVNDFQKGDIAEGYSVSREKKESFPLTVTSAQKNPTAFYLCAIKGENYGYTFGSGTRLTVV.

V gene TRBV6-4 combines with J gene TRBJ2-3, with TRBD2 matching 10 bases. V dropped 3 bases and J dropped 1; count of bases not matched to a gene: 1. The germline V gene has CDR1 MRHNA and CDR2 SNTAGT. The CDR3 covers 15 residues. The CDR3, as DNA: TGTGCCAGCAGTGAGGGGACTAGCGGCACAGATACGCAGTATTTT. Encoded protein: CASSEGTSGTDTQYF.

The CDR3 sequence: CASRTTGTGFPEAFF. CDR3 bases: TGTGCCAGCAGGACCACCGGGACAGGGTTTCCTGAAGCTTTCTTT. The chain employs TRBV28 and TRBJ1-1, with 9 bases aligning to TRBD1. V dropped 6 bases and J dropped 6; count of bases not matched to a gene: 11. The CDR3 has 15 amino acids. Per germline, CDR1 MDHEN and CDR2 SYDVKM.